The 7 T cell receptor beta chains in this list originate from one sample, sequenced in a study of TIL therapy for anti-PD-1-resistant metastatic lung cancer. Sequencing used immunoSEQ v3. Libraries were prepared by immunoSEQ multiplex PCR; TCRdb keeps only in-frame clonotypes and omits some of them. The table records approximately 24,000 clones, 72% of them present only once. Time point denoted: pre-treatment sample, taken before nivolumab and TIL therapy. The tumor samples were excised metastases, mostly pleural nodules or supraclavicular lymph nodes. Sequenced material: tumor tissue, taken at baseline. The receptors originated from a person aged 30 to 80 with non-small cell lung cancer.

This rearrangement joins TRBV21-1 to TRBJ2-7. TRBV21-1 is noted as a pseudogene. The CDR3 contains 11 residues. CDR3 sequence (DNA): TGTGCCAGCACCGACTCCTACGAGCAGTACTTC. As protein: CASTDSYEQYF.

The genes are TRBV5-4 and TRBJ2-1, with 11 bases fitting TRBD1. This CDR3 is built from 15 residues. V was clipped by 3 bases and J by 4 bases; unmatched bases: 3. Germline V gene sequence: CDR1 SGHNT, CDR2 YYREEE (reference sequence). In DNA form, the CDR3 reads TGTGCCAGCAGCTCCGGGACAGGGGGGTACAATGAGCAGTTCTTC. It is translated as CASSSGTGGYNEQFF.

This clone was seen only a few times. The CDR3: CASSPPGVYEQYF. The CDR3 DNA sequence: TGTGCCAGCTCACCACCGGGAGTCTACGAGCAGTACTTC. This rearrangement joins TRBV18 to TRBJ2-7; D possibly corresponds to TRBD2 (5 bases). The CDR3 sequence is 13 residues long. The germline gives CDR1 KGHSH, CDR2 LQKENI. The V end was cut by 0 bases, the J end by 3 bases, with 6 bases between.

The chain carries TRBV15 and TRBJ2-5; the D is unclear. V was pared by 3 bases and J by 4 bases, with 3 bases between. This CDR3 has 11 residues. Looked up from germline, CDR1 is LNHNV and CDR2 is YYDKDF (reference sequence). CDR3 sequence (DNA): TGTGCCACCAGCAGCAGAGAGACCCAGTACTTC. Its translation: CATSSRETQYF.

V gene TRBV2 combines with J gene TRBJ2-4; TRBD2 might be the D (5 bases). The V end lost 6 bases, the J end lost 6 bases, and 9 bases lay between the germline ends. CDR1 is SNHLY, CDR2 FYNNEI, per germline. The CDR3 sequence is 12 residues long. CDR3 residues: CASRAGVNIQYF. The DNA of the CDR3 is TGTGCCAGCAGGGCCGGGGTAAACATTCAGTACTTC.

The chain combines TRBV30 with TRBJ1-2; 7 bases map to TRBD1. V shed 0 bases and J 4 bases; nucleotides not matched to a gene: 2. The CDR3 length is 13 residues. The germline V gene has CDR1 GTSNPN and CDR2 SVGIG (reference sequence). CDR3 protein: CAWSVQGSYGYTF. The CDR3 DNA follows: TGTGCCTGGAGTGTACAGGGGTCCTATGGCTACACCTTC.

The chain employs TRBV5-6 and TRBJ1-5; weak D call: TRBD1 (5 bases). Germline V gives CDR1 SGHDT, CDR2 YYEEEE. The CDR3 length is 16 residues. The V and J ends lost 5 bases and 0 bases respectively, with 15 bases between them. CDR3: CASRTQGLHSNQPQHF. CDR3 in DNA: TGTGCCAGCAGAACTCAGGGACTCCATAGCAATCAGCCCCAGCATTTT.